Listed below are T cell receptor beta chains from one sample, sequenced in a study of metastatic and nonmetastatic thyroid tumors. TCRdb reanalyzed the PCR reads with MiXCR. The sample holds tens of thousands of clones, less than 25% seen once. Sample: blood. The receptors originated from a male donor with papillary thyroid cancer or a benign thyroid nodule (not recorded which). Some clones in this sample may be carry-over from other donors' samples. CDR3s include the opening cysteine and the closing phenylalanine or tryptophan. Each record gives: V gene, clone size, D gene, J gene, CDR3 DNA, CDR3 protein. D genes are given only for firm matches. The size of a clone is reported for some rows only, either as once, few or many, or as a class for expanded clones.

TRBV2	NA	TRBD1	TRBJ1-2	TGTGCCAGCAGAGATCGGGACACATACAGGGGATACACCTTC	CASRDRDTYRGYTF
TRBV24-1	few	TRBD2	TRBJ2-1	TGTGCCACCAGTGGGTTCCTAGCGGACCACAATGAGCAGTTCTTC	CATSGFLADHNEQFF
TRBV27	many	NA	TRBJ2-2	TGTGCCAGCAAAGGGAGACTAGAGGCCACCGGGGAGCTGTTTTTT	CASKGRLEATGELFF
TRBV5-1	NA	TRBD2	TRBJ2-7	TGCGCCAGCAGCGGGGGACTAGCGGGAGGGACCTACGAGCAGTACTTC	CASSGGLAGGTYEQYF
TRBV11-3	NA	NA	TRBJ2-3	TGTGCCAGCAGCTTAGGGATGGGGCGCCGCGCCTTTAGCACAGATACGCAGTATTTT	CASSLGMGRRAFSTDTQYF
TRBV3-1	many	NA	TRBJ2-5	TGTGCCAGCAGCCAAGCTGCGGGCCAAGAGACCCAGTACTTC	CASSQAAGQETQYF
TRBV5-5	many	NA	TRBJ1-1	TGTGCCAGCAGCTTCTCCCTGAACACTGAAGCTTTCTTT	CASSFSLNTEAFF
TRBV6-1	NA	NA	TRBJ2-5	TGTGCCAGCATCCCAGGGAGAGAGACCCAGTACTTC	CASIPGRETQYF
TRBV6-5	many	TRBD1	TRBJ2-1	TGTGCCAGCAGTTACCGGACAGGGCCTATGAATGAGCAGTTCTTC	CASSYRTGPMNEQFF
TRBV27	few	NA	TRBJ2-7	TGTGCCAGCAGTTTATCGAACTGGTGGCCCTACGAGCAGTACTTC	CASSLSNWWPYEQYF
TRBV2	many	NA	TRBJ1-5	TGTGCCAGCAGTGAATGGCACAGTAGCAATCAGCCCCAGCATTTT	CASSEWHSSNQPQHF
TRBV3-1	few	TRBD1	TRBJ2-5	TGTGCCAGCTCTGGACAGGGGAGGCGGGAGACCCAGTACTTC	CASSGQGRRETQYF
TRBV7-9	many	NA	TRBJ1-1	TGTGCCAGCAGCTCGGGACACGAAGCTTTCTTT	CASSSGHEAFF
TRBV9	many	TRBD2	TRBJ2-2	TGTGCCAGCAGCGTAGAGGGACTACCCAACACCGGGGAGCTGTTTTTT	CASSVEGLPNTGELFF
TRBV6-1	many	TRBD1	TRBJ2-7	TGTGCCAGCAGTGTGACAGGGGGATCCTACGAGCAGTACTTC	CASSVTGGSYEQYF
TRBV6-2/TRBV6-3	few	TRBD1	TRBJ1-6	TGTGCCAGCAGTTACTCGACAGGGGCAGGCTCACCCCTCCACTTT	CASSYSTGAGSPLHF
TRBV29-1	NA	TRBD2	TRBJ2-3	TGCAGCGTCGAGATGGGACTAGAGTCAGATACGCAGTATTTT	CSVEMGLESDTQYF
TRBV30	NA	NA	TRBJ1-5	TGTGCCTGGAGTGAAGGGACAAGCAATCAGCCCCAGCATTTT	CAWSEGTSNQPQHF
TRBV2	NA	NA	TRBJ1-1	TGTGCCAGCAGTGAATCTTTGGGGGTGGGAAGGACTGAAGCTTTCTTT	CASSESLGVGRTEAFF
TRBV30	NA	NA	TRBJ2-2	TGTGCCTGGAGTGTACAGGTTACCGGGGAGCTGTTTTTT	CAWSVQVTGELFF
TRBV7-7	once	NA	TRBJ1-3	TGTGCTAGCAGCTTAGGCGACAGTCCCGGAAACACCATATATTTT	CASSLGDSPGNTIYF
TRBV7-2	many	NA	TRBJ1-4	TGTGCCAGCAGCTTAGCGAGTCTGGGTTTGGGAGAAAAACTGTTTTTT	CASSLASLGLGEKLFF
TRBV19	many	NA	TRBJ1-2	TGTGCCAGTAGTATAGGGAGGGAAAGGGGAGGCAACACCTTC	CASSIGRERGGNTF